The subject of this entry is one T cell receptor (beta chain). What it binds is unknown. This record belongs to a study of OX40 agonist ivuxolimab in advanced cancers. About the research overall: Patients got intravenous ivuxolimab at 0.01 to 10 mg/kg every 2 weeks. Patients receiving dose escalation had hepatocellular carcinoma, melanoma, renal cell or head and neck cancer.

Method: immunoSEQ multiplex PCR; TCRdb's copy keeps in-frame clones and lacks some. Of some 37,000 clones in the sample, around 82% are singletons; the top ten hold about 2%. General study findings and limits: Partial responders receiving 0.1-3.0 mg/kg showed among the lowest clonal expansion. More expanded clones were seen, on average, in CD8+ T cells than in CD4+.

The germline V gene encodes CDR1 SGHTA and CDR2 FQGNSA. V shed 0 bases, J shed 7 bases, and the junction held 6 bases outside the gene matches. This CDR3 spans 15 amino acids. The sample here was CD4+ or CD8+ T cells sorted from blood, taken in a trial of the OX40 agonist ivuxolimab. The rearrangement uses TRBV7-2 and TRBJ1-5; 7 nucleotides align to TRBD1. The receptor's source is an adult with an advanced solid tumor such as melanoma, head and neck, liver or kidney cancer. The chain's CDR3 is CASSLAHRGGQPQHF. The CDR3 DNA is TGTGCCAGCAGCTTAGCGCACAGGGGCGGGCAGCCCCAGCATTTT.